This entry concerns a single T cell receptor (beta chain). There are a few counts of this clone. Its antigen is not yet known. No clone much larger than this one lies a single base away; base qualities are absent. This entry is derived from a study of cytomegalovirus exposure and HLA in healthy donors (dated by TCRdb to between 2016 and 2019). Looking at the study overall: An earlier analysis of more than 550 of the donors reported approximately 260 Gb of sequence data and about 120 million unique TCR beta sequences obtained from around 170 million T cells. Of the roughly 420 genotyped donors, roughly 76% were placed in the genetic ancestry cluster associated with self-reported Caucasian donors. HLA typing included class I and class II loci at four-digit resolution. The study combined high-throughput TCR immunosequencing, statistical association of individual TCRs with disease status, and machine learning to predict cytomegalovirus infection status. The T cell repertoires of 666 subjects were profiled by immunosequencing and related to cytomegalovirus serostatus. A later analysis re-examined previously published TCR beta repertoires from about 700 donors and added high-resolution HLA genotyping to investigate patterns of TCR occurrence. A later genetic analysis took genome-wide SNP genotypes for about 55% of the roughly 670 donors and used that subset as a discovery cohort. An early release covering around 630 HLA-typed donors comprised approximately 300 gigabases of sequencing data and tens of millions of unique TCR sequences. Donor age, sex, ethnicity and CMV serostatus were compiled alongside the repertoire data. To decide whether each TCR beta V gene segment behaved as functional or pseudogenic, an earlier analysis of nearly 600 of the donors relied on high-throughput TCR beta sequencing. On average, about 240,000 unique TCR beta nucleotide sequences were sequenced per donor among roughly 430 genotyped donors of the cohort, with 15% to 20% of those sequences being non-productive. In the later analysis, no new phenotypic data were used to find candidate immune exposures; instead, reliance was placed on TCR beta sequences and their occurrence across donors. The number of typed donors differed by locus: roughly 620-630 for A, B, C, DRB1 and DQB1; 522 for DQA1; about 600 for DPA1; and some 430 for DPB1. The study was designed to test whether signatures of past pathogen exposure could be identified by cataloging public T cell receptors. All discovery cohort repertoires had been generated using a single sequencing platform. In addition to the first cohort of 666 subjects, a separate validation cohort of about 120 different subjects was used. Five DR-DQ haplotypes were treated as single units for association and clustering because of strong linkage in the cohort.

Receptors were amplified or captured by the immunoSEQ multiplex PCR assay. For the multiplex PCR, a mixture combining 60 forward primers for TCR Vbeta segments and 13 reverse primers for TCR Jbeta segments was used. The CDR3 region of rearranged TCR beta genes was amplified from genomic DNA by a multiplex PCR assay. The amplified TCR beta libraries were sequenced on the Illumina HiSeq System as 87-base-pair reads. The published analysis was carried out like this. Across the 670 or so repertoires, a later analysis counted about 81 million unique TCR beta chains, approximately 10 million of which were shared by at least two donors. A nearest-neighbor algorithm error-corrected the raw reads and collapsed the reads into unique sequences, merging closely related sequences to remove PCR and sequencing errors. Alignment of CDR3 sequences to IMGT reference sequences was used to assign V, D and J gene segments. For a sequence to be retained, at least a six-nucleotide match to both a V gene segment and a J gene segment was required. Rearrangements were called productive when the CDR3 lacked stop codons and stayed in frame with V and J; all others were non-productive. CDR3 was defined by IMGT convention, running from the second conserved V-encoded cysteine to the conserved J-encoded phenylalanine. The earlier analysis of 500 to 650 of the donors excluded any sequence lacking an unambiguous match to a single V gene segment. An earlier analysis of roughly 590 of the donors called V segments functional above 56.7% productive rearrangements and segregating when the between-donor standard deviation exceeded 5%. A statistical classification framework was built for diagnosing cytomegalovirus status from the catalog of TCR beta chain sequences. In a later analysis, TCR nucleotide sequences were compared against IMGT/GENE-DB human TR gene sequences so that V and J genes could be assigned. Using the TCRdist pipeline, a later analysis assigned CDR3 sequences along with most-parsimonious VDJ recombination scenarios. In a later analysis, each TCR beta chain was defined by its CDR3 amino acid sequence together with its V-gene family, and reads lacking a unique V-gene family were excluded. In a later analysis, around 650 highly shared, low-generation-probability nucleotide sequences were removed to address suspected cross-contamination and a sequencing artifact. A later analysis calculated a clonal expansion index for each public chain from normalized within-repertoire ranks of inferred template counts. A later analysis computed generation probabilities with a VDJ recombination model fitted to out-of-frame rearrangements, and checked the results against IGoR. In a later analysis, TCR-TCR, TCR-HLA and TCR-CMV co-occurrence was scored with hypergeometric tests, and a repertoire-size bias correction was applied to TCR pairs. To estimate false discovery rates, a later analysis permuted the HLA or CMV assignments 20 times. In a later analysis, co-occurring TCRs were grouped with DBSCAN, and TCRdist sequence similarity was added when clustering was performed within HLA-allele-positive subsets. Repertoires with fewer than 30,000 or more than 120,000 public chains were left out of co-occurrence clustering, as were roughly five repertoires with anomalous nucleotide sharing. TCRdb provides this immuneACCESS table in a form limited to in-frame rearrangements. Some clones are lacking; in checked studies, under half of them reflect an unresolved V gene, and why the rest are absent is not known. V and J calls and clone size are as listed in that table; D and trimming were resolved from the DNA. For this sample there are 100,000 to 150,000 clones; approximately 80% appear just once. The ten top clones hold about 1.4% of the sample.

General findings and caveats noted by the study authors: A later analysis found that HLA-associated TCR beta chains were more clonally expanded and had lower generation probabilities than equally common non-associated chains. An association between a missense DCLRE1C variant and V-gene and J-gene trimming of TCR beta chains was found in a later genetic analysis and replicated in an independent cohort. According to a later analysis, TCR association rates differed among HLA loci, with DRB1 alleles showing the most associated TCRs and HLA-C alleles showing the fewest. In this cohort, only TCR beta chains were sequenced, and detectable features were limited by the absence of alpha or paired-chain data. Specific HLA alleles were associated with over 15,000 TCR beta sequences at a false discovery rate of 0.05 in a later analysis. The presence/absence analyses assumed that sequencing depth was roughly uniform across donors, and that assumption may not be true. CMV serostatus was the only immune exposure information available for the cohort. In both the original and validation cohorts, the classifier was reported to diagnose cytomegalovirus status with high specificity and sensitivity. According to a later analysis, parvovirus B19, influenza, CMV and Epstein-Barr virus appeared linked to several top co-occurrence clusters. Some 15 rarely observed V segments, including chromosome 9 orphons, were excluded from the earlier analysis of almost 600 of the donors because counts were too low. When HLA alleles, especially DR and DQ, strongly co-occurred, TCR associations were difficult to assign to individual alleles. A cluster of highly shared sequence variants was judged likely to be a technical artifact of the sequencing pipeline. A total of 150 to 200 TCR beta chains were listed by the study as associated with cytomegalovirus. In vitro tests confirmed that three of the cytomegalovirus-associated TCR beta chains recognize cytomegalovirus antigens. Because HLA typing was unavailable for some donors at each locus, only the typed subset was used in association tests. Most TCR sequences were seen in very few donors, while some public TCRs were found in many individuals. Most CMV-associated TCR beta chains appeared to be HLA-restricted in a later analysis, and the HLA associations seemed to be driven largely by CMV exposure. It was suggested by the authors that the approach could potentially be generalized to other disease states and immunological phenotypes. A later genetic analysis reported fewer N-insertions in productive TCRs among donors in an Asian-associated ancestry cluster than the roughly 700-donor mean. In an earlier analysis of about 600 of the donors, most TCR beta V segments appeared in productive rearrangements about 90% or about 30% of the time, broadly matching IMGT annotations. A further reported finding was that TCR beta sequences accurately predicted the HLA-A and HLA-B alleles for most subjects in the first cohort. Correlated functional status among segregating V segments might be attributable to linkage disequilibrium, but an unknown experimental factor could not be ruled out.

In total, fewer than 750 healthy bone marrow donors made up the cohort. Cohort members were all nominally healthy when sampled, although unrecorded immune exposures were likely present. The donor tested CMV seronegative, placing the donor among the 350 or so seronegative members of the cohort. Every donor gave a peripheral blood sample, and the peripheral blood mononuclear cells from that sample were used for TCR beta sequencing. Genomic DNA was extracted from the blood cell samples with the Qiagen DNeasy Blood Extraction Kit. Sequencing input: PBMCs. The sequence came from a woman aged 40-49 years in good health and CMV-seronegative.

The CDR3 sequence is CASSRPEQVDSEAFF. Here is the DNA: TGTGCCAGCAGTCGCCCCGAACAGGTAGACAGTGAAGCTTTCTTT. Here the chain combines TRBV6-5 and TRBJ1-1; 5 matching bases give a weak D call of TRBD1. The germline V gene sets CDR1 to MNHEY and CDR2 to SVGAGI. Measured from the cysteine to the phenylalanine, the CDR3 is 15 residues long. CDR3 DNA only is kept here, 45 bases in frame from base 1. Cut back by 5 bases and 7 bases, the V and J ends lie 20 bases apart.